This TCR beta chain was captured in a study of blood T cell repertoires in COVID-19. Overall study context: Both acute and convalescent COVID-19 samples were obtained from the United States, Italy and Spain.

A single count supports this clone. Germline assignment: CDR1 SGHNT and CDR2 YYREEE (reference sequence). CDR3 size: 14 residues. Deletions cut 4 bases from V and 0 bases from J, with 9 bases between. As originally analysed: Reference gene primer amplification in the assay estimated nucleated cell counts. The table came from immunoSEQ multiplex PCR; TCRdb's copy has only in-frame clones and leaves some out. The V and J calls and the clone size are those of that table, but D and trimming were determined from the DNA. The sample lists roughly 260,000 clones, around 87% occurring once. The study recruited people aged about 18 to 95 years across roughly 25 US areas. Researchers sorted participants into cohorts using their self-reported clinical history.

The receptor was derived from a woman in her twenties or thirties with acute COVID-19. The V and J genes are TRBV5-4 and TRBJ2-3; no reliable D call. The sample was PBMCs or T cells enriched from blood (not recorded which). The DNA of the CDR3 is TGTGCCAGCAGCGCTTACTCCAGCACAGATACGCAGTATTTT. Translated, it gives CASSAYSSTDTQYF.